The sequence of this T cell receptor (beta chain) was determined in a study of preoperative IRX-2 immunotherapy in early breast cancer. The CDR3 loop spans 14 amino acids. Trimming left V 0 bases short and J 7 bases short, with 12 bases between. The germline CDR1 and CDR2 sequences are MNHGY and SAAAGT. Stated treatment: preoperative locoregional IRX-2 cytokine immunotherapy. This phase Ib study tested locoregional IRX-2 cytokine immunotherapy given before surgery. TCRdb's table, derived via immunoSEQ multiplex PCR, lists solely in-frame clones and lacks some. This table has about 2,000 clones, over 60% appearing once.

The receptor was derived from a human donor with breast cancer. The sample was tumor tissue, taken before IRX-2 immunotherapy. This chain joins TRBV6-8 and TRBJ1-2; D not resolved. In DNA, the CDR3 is TGTGCCAGCAGTTACTCGTTTGGGTTTAGTGGCTACACCTTC. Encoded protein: CASSYSFGFSGYTF.